One sample yielded the 4 T cell receptor beta chains listed below, sequenced in a study of beta chain features in type 1 diabetes. Regarding the study as a whole: Moderate yet significant TCRB CDR3 shortening was seen in Type 1 diabetes patients in all four CD4+ subsets.

The whole isolated RNA underwent reverse transcription, so sequencing captured expressed TCRB transcripts. The data were produced by immunoSEQ multiplex PCR, yet TCRdb's version contains in-frame clones alone and is incomplete. This sample yields hundreds of thousands of clones, of which about 14% are seen a single time; roughly 0.04% belongs to the top ten. No cognate antigen is known for these TCRs. The sample consisted of naive CD4+ T cells from blood. The receptors derive from a man aged 18-30 years with type 1 diabetes.

The gene calls are TRBV2 and TRBJ2-1; 11 positions agree with TRBD2. The CDR3 contains 16 residues. V lost 7 bases to trimming and J lost 4 bases; unmatched junction nucleotides: 9. Germline lookup yields CDR1 SNHLY and CDR2 FYNNEI. CDR3 protein: CASTREGLAVYNEQFF. CDR3 DNA: TGTGCCAGCACTCGAGAGGGACTAGCGGTTTACAATGAGCAGTTCTTC.

The sample holds a few counts of this clone. The rearrangement links TRBV15 to TRBJ1-2; D is ambiguous. V was clipped by 0 bases and J by 8 bases, with 13 bases between them. The length of the CDR3 is 14 residues. The V gene's germline CDR1 is LNHNV and CDR2 YYDKDF (reference sequence). CDR3 region: CATSRDEGHGGYTF. In DNA form, the CDR3 reads TGTGCCACCAGCAGAGATGAGGGCCATGGGGGCTACACCTTC.

This clone was recorded a few times. Germline and junction disagree at one end, which may indicate a read error. This chain uses TRBV7-7 with TRBJ2-5, with D unresolved. Per the germline V gene, CDR1 is SSHAT and CDR2 is FNYEAQ (reference sequence). The CDR3 totals 13 residues. CDR3 nucleotide sequence: TGTGCTAGCAGCTTAACGGACCGCGAGACCCAGTACTTC. Its protein is CASSLTDRETQYF.

This clone was seen only a few times. This CDR3 is CASSRIGVNEKLFF. The CDR3 DNA follows: TGTGCCAGCAGCCGTATAGGGGTGAATGAAAAACTGTTTTTT. The chain is built from TRBV7-9 and TRBJ1-4, with D perhaps matching TRBD1 (5 bases). Per the germline V gene, CDR1 is SEHNR and CDR2 is FQNEAQ (reference sequence). Trimming pared 5 bases from V and 5 bases from J, leaving 12 bases between. This CDR3 has 14 amino acids.